The source of this T cell receptor (beta chain) is a study of shared clonotypes between healthy human individuals. In the study overall: Samples came from a couple of female and a few male donors aged 18 to 49.

The ends were cut back, 3 bases at V and 6 bases at J, with 5 bases in the middle. There are 11 residues in the CDR3. Germline V gene lookup returns CDR1 SGHDT and CDR2 YYEEEE. CD45RA-negative memory and CD45RA+ naive subsets were split from the CD4+ cells. The assay was immunoSEQ multiplex PCR, and TCRdb's table has in-frame clones only and misses some. The sample records millions of clones, 93% being singletons. The sample comprised naive CD4+ T cells from PBMCs. Described subset: CD45RA+ positively selected. The receptor was isolated from a man aged 18 to 35 in good health. Some clones in this sample may be carry-over from other donors' samples. The J gene is TRBJ2-3, the V gene TRBV5-6, with unresolved D. The CDR3 protein is CASSSMDTQYF. The CDR3 DNA reads TGTGCCAGCAGCTCGATGGATACGCAGTATTTT. Supplemented by reference TRBV5-6 and TRBJ2-3, the full variable domain reads DAGVTQSPTHLIKTRGQQVTLRCSPKSGHDTVSWYQQALGQGPQFIFQYYEEEERQRGNFPDRFSGHQFPNYSSELNVNALLLGDSALYLCASSSMDTQYFGPGTRLTVL.